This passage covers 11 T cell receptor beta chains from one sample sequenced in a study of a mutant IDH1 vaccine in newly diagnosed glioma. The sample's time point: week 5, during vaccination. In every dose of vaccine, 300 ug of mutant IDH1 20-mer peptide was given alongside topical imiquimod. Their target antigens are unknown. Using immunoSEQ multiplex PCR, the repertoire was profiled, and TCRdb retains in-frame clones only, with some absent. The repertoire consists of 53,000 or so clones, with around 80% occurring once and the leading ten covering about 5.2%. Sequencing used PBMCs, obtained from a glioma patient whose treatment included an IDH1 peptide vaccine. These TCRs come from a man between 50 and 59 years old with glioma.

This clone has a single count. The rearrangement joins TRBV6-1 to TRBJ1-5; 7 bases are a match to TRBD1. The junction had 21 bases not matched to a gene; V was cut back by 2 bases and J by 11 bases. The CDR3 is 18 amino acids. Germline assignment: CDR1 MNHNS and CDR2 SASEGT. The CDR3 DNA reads TGTGCCAGCAGTGAACGGGGGACAGCACAAGCACCGATCGGTTCCCAGCATTTT. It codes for CASSERGTAQAPIGSQHF.

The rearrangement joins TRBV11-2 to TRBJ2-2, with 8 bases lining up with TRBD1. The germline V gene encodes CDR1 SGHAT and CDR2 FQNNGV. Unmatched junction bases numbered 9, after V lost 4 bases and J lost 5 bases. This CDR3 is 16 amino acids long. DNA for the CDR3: TGTGCCAGCAGCTACTTCGGGACAGGATTGACCGGGGAGCTGTTTTTT. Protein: CASSYFGTGLTGELFF. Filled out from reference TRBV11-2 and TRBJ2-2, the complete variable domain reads EAGVAQSPRYKIIEKRQSVAFWCNPISGHATLYWYQQILGQGPKLLIQFQNNGVVDDSQLPKDRFSAERLKGVDSTLKIQPAKLEDSAVYLCASSYFGTGLTGELFFGEGSRLTVL.

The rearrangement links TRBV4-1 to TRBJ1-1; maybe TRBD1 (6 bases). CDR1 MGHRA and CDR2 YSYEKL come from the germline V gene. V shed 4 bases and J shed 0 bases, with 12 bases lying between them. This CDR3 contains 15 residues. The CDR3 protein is CASSPGVSMNTEAFF. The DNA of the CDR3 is TGCGCCAGCAGCCCAGGGGTCTCCATGAACACTGAAGCTTTCTTT.

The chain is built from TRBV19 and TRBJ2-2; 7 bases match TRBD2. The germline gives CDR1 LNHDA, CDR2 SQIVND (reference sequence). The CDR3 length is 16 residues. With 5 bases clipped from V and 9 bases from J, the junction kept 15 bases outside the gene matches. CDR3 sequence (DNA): TGTGCCAGTAGTCCCTGGGGAGGGTTTGCCGACCGGGAGCTGTTTTTT. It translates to CASSPWGGFADRELFF.

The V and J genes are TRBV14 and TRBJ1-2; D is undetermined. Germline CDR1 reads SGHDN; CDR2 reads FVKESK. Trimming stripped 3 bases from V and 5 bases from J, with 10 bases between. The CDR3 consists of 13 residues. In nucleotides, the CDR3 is TGTGCCAGCAGCCAGGATCTACTATATGGCTACACCTTC. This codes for CASSQDLLYGYTF. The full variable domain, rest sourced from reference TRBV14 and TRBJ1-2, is EAGVTQFPSHSVIEKGQTVTLRCDPISGHDNLYWYRRVMGKEIKFLLHFVKESKQDESGMPNNRFLAERTGGTYSTLKVQPAELEDSGVYFCASSQDLLYGYTFGSGTRLTVV.

The CDR3 DNA is TGTGCCAGCACAAGTAAAGCGGCAGGAGGAGAAAAACTGTTTTTT. Its protein is CASTSKAAGGEKLFF. This chain joins TRBV5-6 and TRBJ1-4, with D unresolved. Per germline, CDR1 SGHDT and CDR2 YYEEEE. The ends were cut back, 6 bases at V and 8 bases at J, with 20 bases in the middle. The CDR3 loop spans 15 amino acids. Full variable domain (missing parts from reference TRBV5-6 and TRBJ1-4): DAGVTQSPTHLIKTRGQQVTLRCSPKSGHDTVSWYQQALGQGPQFIFQYYEEEERQRGNFPDRFSGHQFPNYSSELNVNALLLGDSALYLCASTSKAAGGEKLFFGSGTQLSVL.

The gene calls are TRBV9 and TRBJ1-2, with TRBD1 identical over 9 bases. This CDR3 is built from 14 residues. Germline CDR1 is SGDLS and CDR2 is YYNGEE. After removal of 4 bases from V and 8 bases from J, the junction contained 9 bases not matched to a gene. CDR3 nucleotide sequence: TGTGCCAGCAGCCCCACGACAGGGGGGCGAGGCTACACCTTC. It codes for CASSPTTGGRGYTF.

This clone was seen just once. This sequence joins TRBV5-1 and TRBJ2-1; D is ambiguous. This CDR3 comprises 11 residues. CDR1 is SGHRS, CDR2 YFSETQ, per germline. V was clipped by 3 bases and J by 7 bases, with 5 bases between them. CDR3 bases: TGCGCCAGCAGCTCAGAGAATGAGCAGTTCTTC. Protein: CASSSENEQFF.

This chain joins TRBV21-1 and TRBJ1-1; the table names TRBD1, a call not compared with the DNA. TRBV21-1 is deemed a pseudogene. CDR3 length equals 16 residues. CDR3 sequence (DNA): TGTGCCAGCAGCCCTGGGGGACAGGGGGCACACACTGAAGCTTTCTTT. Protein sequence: CASSPGGQGAHTEAFF.

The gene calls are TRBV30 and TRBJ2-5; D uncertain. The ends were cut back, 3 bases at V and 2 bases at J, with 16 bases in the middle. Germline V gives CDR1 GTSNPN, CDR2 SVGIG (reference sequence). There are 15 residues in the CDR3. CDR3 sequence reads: CAWRVRARQQETQYF. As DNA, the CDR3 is TGTGCCTGGAGGGTCCGGGCCAGGCAGCAAGAGACCCAGTACTTC.

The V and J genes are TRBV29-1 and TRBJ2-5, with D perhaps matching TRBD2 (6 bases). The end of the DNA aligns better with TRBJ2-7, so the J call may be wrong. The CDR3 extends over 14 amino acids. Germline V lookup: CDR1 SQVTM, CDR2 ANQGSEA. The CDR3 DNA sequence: TGCAGCGACCAGACTAGATGTCCCCCCTACGAGCAGTACTTC. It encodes CSDQTRCPPYEQYF.